These T cell receptor beta chains were read from a single sample in a study of tumor-infiltrating lymphocytes in primary liver carcinoma. TCRdb called the multiplex PCR reads again in MiXCR, with one record for every CDR3 protein. The sample carries 100,000 to 120,000 distinct CDR3 sequences, 80% to 85% recorded once. Sequencing was performed on liver tumor tissue from sampling region 3. Receptor source: a man in his forties or fifties with primary liver carcinoma and hepatitis B virus infection. The CDR3 runs from the conserved cysteine through the conserved F or W. The order of the fields is J gene, V gene, CDR3 protein.

j_gene: TRBJ1-5; v_gene: TRBV5-1; CDR3aa: CASSLGGTSNHPQHF
j_gene: TRBJ2-7; v_gene: TRBV4-2; CDR3aa: CASNQGKGSSYEQYF
j_gene: TRBJ2-6; v_gene: TRBV29-1; CDR3aa: CSAIMTSSGANVLTF
j_gene: TRBJ2-1; v_gene: TRBV6-2/TRBV6-3; CDR3aa: CASSTRRDSYNHQFF
j_gene: TRBJ1-6; v_gene: TRBV6-6; CDR3aa: CTSNLGTGRNSPLHF
j_gene: TRBJ2-2; v_gene: TRBV5-4; CDR3aa: CASTPGQANTGELFF
j_gene: TRBJ1-1; v_gene: TRBV7-2; CDR3aa: CACSLVHGVNTEAFF
j_gene: TRBJ1-2; v_gene: TRBV6-2/TRBV6-3; CDR3aa: CASSQSGTFTFYGYTF
j_gene: TRBJ2-7; v_gene: TRBV12-3/TRBV12-4; CDR3aa: CASTKFSAGSYEQYF
j_gene: TRBJ1-3; v_gene: TRBV2; CDR3aa: CASSLGEGGNTIYF
j_gene: TRBJ2-3; v_gene: TRBV6-5; CDR3aa: CASSSLPLSGVTDTQYF
j_gene: TRBJ2-5; v_gene: TRBV19; CDR3aa: CASSNSLRGETQYF
j_gene: TRBJ2-2; v_gene: TRBV2; CDR3aa: CASSELGKAGELFF
j_gene: TRBJ2-1; v_gene: TRBV28; CDR3aa: CAIQQGSPRGNEQFF
j_gene: TRBJ2-3; v_gene: TRBV19; CDR3aa: CASSPRDRISTDTQYF
j_gene: TRBJ2-1; v_gene: TRBV13; CDR3aa: CASSTYIEQFF
j_gene: TRBJ2-3; v_gene: TRBV12-3/TRBV12-4; CDR3aa: CASSLGGTPDTQYF
j_gene: TRBJ1-1; v_gene: TRBV29-1; CDR3aa: CSETGWVNTEAFF
j_gene: TRBJ2-3; v_gene: TRBV5-6; CDR3aa: CASILLGLAGTTDTQYF
j_gene: TRBJ2-3; v_gene: TRBV12-3/TRBV12-4; CDR3aa: CASSRLSTDTRYF
j_gene: TRBJ2-1; v_gene: TRBV28; CDR3aa: CASSSESRPPYNEQFF
j_gene: TRBJ2-4; v_gene: TRBV10-1; CDR3aa: CVSSEGGENIQYF